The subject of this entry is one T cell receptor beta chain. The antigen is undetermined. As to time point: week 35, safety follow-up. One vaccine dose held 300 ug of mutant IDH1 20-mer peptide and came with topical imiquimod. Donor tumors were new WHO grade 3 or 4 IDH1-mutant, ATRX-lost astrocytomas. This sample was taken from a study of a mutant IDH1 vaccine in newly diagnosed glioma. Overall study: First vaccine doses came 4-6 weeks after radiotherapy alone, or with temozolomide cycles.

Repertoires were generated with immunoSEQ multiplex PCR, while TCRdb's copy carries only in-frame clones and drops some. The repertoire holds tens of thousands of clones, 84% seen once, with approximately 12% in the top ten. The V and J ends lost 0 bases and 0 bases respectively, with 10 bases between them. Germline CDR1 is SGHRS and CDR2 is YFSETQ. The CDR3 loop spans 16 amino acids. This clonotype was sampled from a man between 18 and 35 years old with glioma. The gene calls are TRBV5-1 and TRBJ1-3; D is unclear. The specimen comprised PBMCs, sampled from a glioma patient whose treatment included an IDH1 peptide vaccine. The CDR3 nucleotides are TGCGCCAGCAGCTTGGAAGGACGGAGCTCTGGAAACACCATATATTTT. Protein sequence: CASSLEGRSSGNTIYF. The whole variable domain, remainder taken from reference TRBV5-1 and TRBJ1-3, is KAGVTQTPRYLIKTRGQQVTLSCSPISGHRSVSWYQQTPGQGLQFLFEYFSETQRNKGNFPGRFSGRQFSNSRSEMNVSTLELGDSALYLCASSLEGRSSGNTIYFGEGSWLTVV.